The 22 T cell receptor beta chains below come from one sample, sequenced in a study of technical replicates of blood from a handful of donors. Clones were sequenced by immunoSEQ multiplex PCR, and TCRdb holds only the in-frame ones, with some missing. The sample yields about 100,000 clones, around 96% seen once. Sequenced: T cells isolated from PBMCs. Receptors were obtained from a human donor in good health.

V is TRBV27 and J is TRBJ2-7, with 10 nucleotides matching TRBD2. The junction had 13 bases not matched to a gene; V was cut back by 6 bases and J by 2 bases. The V gene's germline CDR1 is MNHEY and CDR2 SMNVEV (reference sequence). CDR3 size: 17 residues. In nucleotides, the CDR3 is TGTGCCAGCAGCCCTAATCCGGGACTAGCGATTGCCTACGAGCAGTACTTC. It codes for CASSPNPGLAIAYEQYF.

The V call is TRBV7-9, the J call TRBJ2-5; the match to TRBD2 covers 14 bases. Germline values: CDR1 SEHNR, CDR2 FQNEAQ (reference sequence). This CDR3 is built from 19 residues. J lost 4 bases, V lost 6 bases, and 16 bases had no gene match. In nucleotides, the CDR3 is TGTGCCAGCAGTTCACCGATTAAAAAGACTAGCGGGAGGGGAGAGACCCAGTACTTC. This sequence encodes CASSSPIKKTSGRGETQYF.

This chain links TRBV4-3 with TRBJ2-1, with TRBD2 matching 9 bases. The CDR3 covers 18 residues. Germline values: CDR1 LGHNA, CDR2 YSLEER. V shed 0 bases, J shed 1 base, and the junction held 7 bases outside the gene matches. CDR3 protein: CASSQDSILAGSYNEQFF. Written as DNA, the CDR3 is TGCGCCAGCAGCCAAGATAGTATACTAGCGGGTTCCTACAATGAGCAGTTCTTC.

This clone was seen once. This chain links TRBV5-4 with TRBJ2-5, with TRBD2 matching 9 bases. J was trimmed by 3 bases and V by 3 bases; bases with no gene match: 6. This CDR3 contains 15 residues. Germline loops: CDR1 SGHNT, CDR2 YYREEE (reference sequence). CDR3 nucleotide sequence: TGTGCCAGCAGCTCACGCGGGAGGGGGGAAGAGACCCAGTACTTC. Protein sequence: CASSSRGRGEETQYF.

CDR3 residues: CASRPTSGSTDTQYF. CDR3 in DNA: TGTGCCAGTAGACCGACTAGCGGGAGCACAGATACGCAGTATTTT. This chain links TRBV19 with TRBJ2-3, with 10 bases that match TRBD2. The CDR3 has 15 amino acids. Germline V gene data show CDR1 as LNHDA and CDR2 as SQIVND (reference sequence). V shed 6 bases, J shed 0 bases, and the junction held 3 bases outside the gene matches.

The chain uses TRBV7-3 and TRBJ2-1; 9 bases are a match to TRBD2. V trimming: 4 bases; J trimming: 15 bases; junction bases outside the gene matches: 10. CDR1 and CDR2 from the germline V gene are SGHTA and FQGTGA. The CDR3 length is 13 residues. Written as DNA, the CDR3 is TGTGCCAGCAGCTCTAGCCCGGGACTAGCACCGTTCTTC. Translated: CASSSSPGLAPFF.

The V gene is TRBV27, the J gene TRBJ2-7; perhaps TRBD2 as D (6 bases). This CDR3 contains 16 residues. Deletions cut 0 bases from V and 2 bases from J, with 14 bases between. CDR1 and CDR2 from the germline V gene are MNHEY and SMNVEV (reference sequence). The CDR3 reads CASSLSPLATAYEQYF. Written as DNA, the CDR3 is TGTGCCAGCAGTTTATCGCCCCTAGCGACCGCCTACGAGCAGTACTTC.

The chain carries TRBV11-2 and TRBJ2-7; D is possibly TRBD2 (6 bases). Trimming took off 6 bases at V and 3 bases at J, with 12 bases between the two ends. The germline V gene encodes CDR1 SGHAT and CDR2 FQNNGV. The CDR3 sequence is 13 residues long. CDR3 loop: CASRKLTSYEQYF. Written as DNA, the CDR3 is TGTGCCAGCAGGAAATTGACTAGCTACGAGCAGTACTTC.

The chain employs TRBV2 and TRBJ1-2; 7 bases are shared with TRBD1. The germline CDR1 and CDR2 sequences are SNHLY and FYNNEI. V gave up 3 bases and J gave up 6 bases; unmatched junction bases: 7. The CDR3 sequence is 14 residues long. CDR3 DNA sequence: TGTGCCAGCAGTGACGTAGGGACAGTCGATGGCTACACCTTC. This encodes CASSDVGTVDGYTF.

V is TRBV9 and J is TRBJ2-2; possibly TRBD2 for D (6 bases). The CDR3 loop spans 12 amino acids. The germline gives CDR1 SGDLS, CDR2 YYNGEE. Between the trimmed V and J ends, which lost 0 bases and 13 bases, there was a span of 10 bases. This chain's CDR3 is CASSVEEGGLFF. CDR3 bases: TGTGCCAGCAGCGTAGAGGAGGGAGGGCTGTTTTTT.

J is TRBJ2-3 and V is TRBV10-3; 7 nucleotides line up with TRBD2. This CDR3 is built from 14 residues. Trimming took 9 bases from V and 4 from J; bases not matched to a gene: 10. The germline V gene has CDR1 ENHRY and CDR2 SYGVKD. The CDR3, as DNA: TGTGCCATGGCGGCTAGCGGAGCCCCAGATACGCAGTATTTT. Residues: CAMAASGAPDTQYF.

The J gene is TRBJ1-5, the V gene TRBV28, with D possibly TRBD1 on 6 matching bases. V lost 5 bases and J lost 0, with 11 bases in between. The CDR3 is made up of 15 amino acids. Germline V gene sequence: CDR1 MDHEN, CDR2 SYDVKM. CDR3 sequence reads: CASSAWTDSNQPQHF. The CDR3 region has the DNA TGTGCCAGCAGTGCTTGGACAGATAGCAATCAGCCCCAGCATTTT.

The J gene is TRBJ1-3, the V gene TRBV5-4; tentatively, D is TRBD1 (5 bases). CDR1 and CDR2 (germline): SGHNT, YYREEE (reference sequence). V was cut by 1 base and J by 2 bases, with 7 bases left in between. This CDR3 has 14 residues. CDR3 protein: CASSLQGTGNTIYF. The CDR3 bases are TGTGCCAGCAGCTTGCAGGGAACTGGAAACACCATATATTTT. Combining the CDR3 with reference TRBV5-4 and TRBJ1-3 gives the whole variable domain ETGVTQSPTHLIKTRGQQVTLRCSSQSGHNTVSWYQQALGQGPQFIFQYYREEENGRGNFPPRFSGLQFPNYSSELNVNALELDDSALYLCASSLQGTGNTIYFGEGSWLTVV.

The chain joins TRBV6-5 to TRBJ2-4, with 7 positions matching TRBD1. Germline CDR1 is MNHEY and CDR2 is SVGAGI. V lost 2 bases and J lost 0; bases outside the gene matches: 4. This CDR3 comprises 16 residues. CDR3: CASSYQGESAKNIQYF. The CDR3 DNA is TGTGCCAGCAGTTACCAGGGGGAATCAGCCAAAAACATTCAGTACTTC.

The chain combines TRBV2 with TRBJ2-3, with 8 nucleotides matching TRBD2. Per germline, CDR1 SNHLY and CDR2 FYNNEI. V trimming: 2 bases; J trimming: 1 base; junction bases outside the gene matches: 5. The CDR3 is 16 amino acids. In DNA, the CDR3 is TGTGCCAGCAGTGAAAGGTCTAGCGGGCGCACAGATACGCAGTATTTT. Its protein product is CASSERSSGRTDTQYF.

The chain is built from TRBV5-1 and TRBJ2-2, with 7 bases fitting TRBD1. The CDR3 is made up of 15 amino acids. Looked up from germline, CDR1 is SGHRS and CDR2 is YFSETQ. Trimming cost V 0 bases and J 6 bases; bases outside gene matches: 5. This CDR3 is CASSLEGGAAGELFF. Written as DNA, the CDR3 is TGCGCCAGCAGCTTGGAAGGGGGCGCGGCCGGGGAGCTGTTTTTT.

The chain uses TRBV7-2 and TRBJ2-3; 14 bases fit TRBD2. CDR1 is SGHTA and CDR2 is FQGNSA in the germline V gene. V was clipped by 10 bases and J by 3 bases; unmatched bases: 6. This CDR3 region has 15 residues. In DNA, the CDR3 is TGTGCCACCGGAGGACTAGCGGGAGGTACAGATACGCAGTATTTT. This sequence encodes CATGGLAGGTDTQYF.

The V and J genes are TRBV2 and TRBJ2-1; the match to TRBD2 covers 9 bases. Germline-derived CDR1 and CDR2 are SNHLY and FYNNEI. Trimming at V came to 2 bases and at J to 1 base, leaving 0 bases not matched to a gene. The CDR3 extends over 15 amino acids. This CDR3 reads CASSELAGSYNEQFF. The CDR3 DNA reads TGTGCCAGCAGTGAACTAGCGGGGTCCTACAATGAGCAGTTCTTC.

The chain couples TRBV28 to TRBJ1-2; the match to TRBD1 covers 10 bases. The CDR3 loop spans 15 amino acids. Germline V gene data show CDR1 as MDHEN and CDR2 as SYDVKM. Trimming took 4 bases from V and 5 from J; bases not matched to a gene: 7. The chain's CDR3 is CASSSRGQGVYGYTF. The DNA of the CDR3 is TGTGCCAGCAGTTCCCGAGGACAGGGGGTTTATGGCTACACCTTC.

The rearrangement joins TRBV11-3 to TRBJ2-1; no definite D call. Trimming shortened V by 4 bases and J by 0 bases, and 13 bases separated the two germline ends. The CDR3 is 16 amino acids. Germline assignment: CDR1 SGHNT and CDR2 YENEEA. As DNA, the CDR3 is TGTGCCAGCAGCTCCTTCTCGGTGATCTCCTACAATGAGCAGTTCTTC. Protein sequence: CASSSFSVISYNEQFF.

The chain has TRBV6-4 and TRBJ2-2; tentatively, D is TRBD2 (6 bases). CDR1 MRHNA and CDR2 SNTAGT come from the germline V gene. The CDR3 covers 16 residues. V was shortened by 2 bases and J by 0 bases, with 10 bases between the two germline ends. For the CDR3, the DNA is TGTGCCAGCAGTGACGAGATAGCGGCGAACACCGGGGAGCTGTTTTTT. Translated, it gives CASSDEIAANTGELFF.

The chain is built from TRBV19 and TRBJ1-5; 10 positions agree with TRBD1. Trimming cost V 4 bases and J 7 bases; bases outside gene matches: 4. The germline gives CDR1 LNHDA, CDR2 SQIVND (reference sequence). The CDR3 extends over 14 amino acids. CDR3 region: CASSKGQGTQPQHF. The CDR3, as DNA: TGTGCCAGTAGTAAGGGACAGGGGACGCAGCCCCAGCATTTT.